The 14 T cell receptor beta chains below come from one sample, sequenced in a study of T-cell reconstitution after alpha-beta-depleted transplantation in children. Preparation of the TCRbeta library used unique molecular identifiers. TCRdb reprocessed the PCR reads with MiXCR, giving one entry per CDR3 protein. The table has about 170,000 distinct CDR3 sequences, approximately 10% seen once; the top ten hold over 10%. Sequenced material: PBMCs, taken before TCRalphabeta/CD19-depleted stem cell transplant. The receptors come from a boy aged 2-15 years with acute myeloid leukemia, due to receive a stem cell transplant.

This clonotype was seen many times. V usage is TRBV20-1 and J usage is TRBJ2-3; the D is unclear. In germline, CDR1 is DFQATT, CDR2 SNEGSKA (reference sequence). The CDR3 totals 17 residues. Trimming pared 6 bases from V and 0 bases from J, leaving 22 bases between. The CDR3 sequence: CSAGRAAAVPSTDTQYF. CDR3 sequence (DNA): TGCAGTGCGGGCCGGGCGGCAGCCGTACCCAGCACAGATACGCAGTATTTT.

This clonotype was found many times. The chain employs TRBV12-3 or TRBV12-4 and TRBJ2-7, with 9 bases matching TRBD2. V trimming: 1 base; J trimming: 2 bases; junction bases outside the gene matches: 0. This CDR3 is built from 14 residues. The CDR3 protein is CASSLGGRAYEQYF. In DNA form, the CDR3 reads TGTGCCAGCAGTTTAGGCGGGAGGGCCTACGAGCAGTACTTC.

This clonotype was counted many times. The rearrangement links TRBV10-3 to TRBJ2-3, with D unresolved. CDR1 is ENHRY, CDR2 SYGVKD, per germline. V was trimmed by 4 bases and J by 0 bases, leaving 2 bases between them. The CDR3 runs 12 residues. In nucleotides, the CDR3 is TGTGCCATCAGTGTAAGCACAGATACGCAGTATTTT. Its translation is CAISVSTDTQYF.

The rearrangement uses TRBV11-2 and TRBJ2-2; D is possibly TRBD1 (6 bases). V dropped 7 bases and J dropped 3 bases, with 21 bases sitting between them. Germline CDR1 SGHAT, CDR2 FQNNGV. This CDR3 spans 17 amino acids. The CDR3 loop is CASTIAYGQSHTGELFF. CDR3 in DNA: TGTGCCAGCACCATCGCATACGGACAGAGTCACACCGGGGAGCTGTTTTTT.

This chain joins TRBV19 and TRBJ1-4; TRBD1 aligns across 7 bases. The CDR3 has 15 amino acids. Germline V gene lookup returns CDR1 LNHDA and CDR2 SQIVND (reference sequence). Losses at the gene ends were 6 bases for V and 13 bases for J; bases not matched to a gene: 17. CDR3 DNA sequence: TGTGCCAGTAGCCGGTCTGGGACAGCAAGCCCCTTACTGTTTTTT. As protein: CASSRSGTASPLLFF.

The table lists this clonotype with many counts. This rearrangement joins TRBV28 to TRBJ1-5; D possibly corresponds to TRBD1 (6 bases). The germline V gene has CDR1 MDHEN and CDR2 SYDVKM. The CDR3 has 15 residues. The ends were cut back, 5 bases at V and 7 bases at J, with 18 bases in the middle. Written as DNA, the CDR3 is TGTGCCAGCAGTCCCGGGGGGGGGCGGCGCCAGCCCCAGCATTTT. It yields the protein CASSPGGGRRQPQHF.

This clonotype was found many times. The chain links TRBV4-1 to TRBJ1-2, with unresolved D. V lost 6 bases and J lost 1, with 15 bases in between. CDR1 and CDR2 (germline): MGHRA, YSYEKL. The CDR3 loop spans 15 amino acids. CDR3 in amino acids: CASRQSGSLNYGYTF. The CDR3 DNA follows: TGCGCCAGCAGACAGTCCGGAAGCCTTAACTATGGCTACACCTTC.

This clonotype was counted many times. The chain couples TRBV20-1 to TRBJ2-5, with TRBD1 matching 10 bases. The CDR3 consists of 14 residues. Trimming at V came to 1 base and at J to 5 bases, leaving 4 bases not matched to a gene. Germline V lookup: CDR1 DFQATT, CDR2 SNEGSKA (reference sequence). CDR3 coding DNA: TGCAGTGCTAGAGGAGGGACAGGGGTTGAGACCCAGTACTTC. Translation: CSARGGTGVETQYF.

At least ten counts were recorded for this clonotype. The genes are TRBV27 and TRBJ2-3; perhaps TRBD2 as D (5 bases). Per the germline V gene, CDR1 is MNHEY and CDR2 is SMNVEV (reference sequence). CDR3 length: 14 residues. V gave up 4 bases and J gave up 6 bases, with 14 bases separating them. Here the CDR3 DNA reads TGTGCCAGCAGTTCCGCCTATAGCGCGGATACGCAGTATTTT. Residues: CASSSAYSADTQYF.

This clonotype occurred many times. The chain employs TRBV7-9 and TRBJ1-2, with 11 bases identical to TRBD1. CDR1 and CDR2 from the germline V gene are SEHNR and FQNEAQ (reference sequence). The CDR3 spans 14 residues. The trim removed 5 bases at V and 5 bases at J, leaving 4 bases unmatched. The CDR3 is CASSIGTGGYGYTF. The CDR3 coding sequence is TGTGCCAGCAGCATTGGGACAGGGGGGTATGGCTACACCTTC.

This clonotype was counted ten times or more. V gene TRBV5-1 combines with J gene TRBJ1-2, with D perhaps matching TRBD1 (5 bases). Trimming took off 4 bases at V and 4 bases at J, with 11 bases between the two ends. Germline V gene sequence: CDR1 SGHRS, CDR2 YFSETQ. The CDR3 has 13 amino acids. CDR3 protein: CASSPQEAYGYTF. The DNA for the CDR3 is TGCGCCAGCAGCCCACAGGAGGCCTATGGCTACACCTTC.

This clonotype showed up many times. The CDR3 here is CSASGSRSYEQYF. CDR3 DNA: TGCAGTGCTAGTGGATCCCGTTCCTACGAGCAGTACTTC. The chain has TRBV20-1 and TRBJ2-7; D is uncertain. The germline V and J ends were trimmed by 3 bases and 1 base, with 10 bases remaining between them. Germline V gene data show CDR1 as DFQATT and CDR2 as SNEGSKA (reference sequence). This CDR3 has 13 residues.

This clonotype was counted at least ten times. The CDR3 nucleotides read TGTGCCAGCAACTTCGGGGGGGGGACTGAAGCTTTCTTT. It is translated as CASNFGGGTEAFF. The chain employs TRBV3-1 and TRBJ1-1, with D maybe TRBD1 (5 bases). V lost 7 bases, J lost 5 bases, and 14 bases lay in between. This CDR3 has 13 amino acids. Germline V gene sequence: CDR1 LGHDT, CDR2 YNNKEL (reference sequence). Full variable domain (remainder filled in from reference TRBV3-1 and TRBJ1-1): DTAVSQTPKYLVTQMGNDKSIKCEQNLGHDTMYWYKQDSKKFLKIMFSYNNKELIINETVPNRFSPKSPDKAHLNLHINSLELGDSAVYFCASNFGGGTEAFFGQGTRLTVV.

This clonotype appeared many times. CDR3 nucleotide sequence: TGTGCCACCAGCAGAGATATGGGTCTGGATGAAAAACTGTTTTTT. Translation gives CATSRDMGLDEKLFF. V usage is TRBV15 and J usage is TRBJ1-4, with unresolved D. Germline V lookup: CDR1 LNHNV, CDR2 YYDKDF (reference sequence). This CDR3 has 15 amino acids. Trimming cost V 0 bases and J 6 bases, with 11 bases left between them.